The 30 T cell receptor beta chains listed next were all sequenced from one sample in a study of T-cell memory formation after mild COVID-19. One entry per CDR3 protein results from TCRdb running MiXCR on the 5' RACE reads. The sample contains around 47,000 distinct CDR3 sequences, roughly 9.8% of which appear only once. Sequencing was performed on PBMCs or a T cell subset sorted from them (not recorded which). The source is an adult woman who had mild COVID-19 (a few samples of this study predate the infection). Cell type and time point are not known.

A few counts support this clonotype. The rearrangement links TRBV7-8 to TRBJ1-2; no definite D call. The germline V and J ends were trimmed by 2 bases and 2 bases, with 9 bases remaining between them. This CDR3 has 14 amino acids. CDR1 and CDR2 from the germline V gene are SGHVS and FQNEAQ. The CDR3, as DNA: TGTGCCAGCAGCTTAACGTCAGGAAACTATGGCTACACCTTC. It specifies CASSLTSGNYGYTF.

V and J are TRBV7-2 and TRBJ1-2; no clear D gene. The CDR3 runs 13 residues. Trimming stripped 1 base from V and 8 bases from J, with 11 bases between. Germline V lookup: CDR1 SGHTA, CDR2 FQGNSA. The CDR3 is CASSLGTARGYTF. As DNA, the CDR3 is TGTGCCAGCAGCTTAGGGACGGCCCGCGGCTACACCTTC.

This clonotype was picked up many times. The chain is built from TRBV20-1 and TRBJ2-7; 11 bases match TRBD1. V shed 3 bases and J 4 bases; nucleotides not matched to a gene: 5. Germline V lookup: CDR1 DFQATT, CDR2 SNEGSKA (reference sequence). This CDR3 has 14 residues. The CDR3 nucleotides read TGCAGTGCTAGCCCCGGGACAGGGGGATACGAGCAGTACTTC. Protein: CSASPGTGGYEQYF.

This clonotype was detected only a few times. V usage is TRBV7-2 and J usage is TRBJ2-7, with D tentatively TRBD2 (5 bases). The CDR3 is made up of 16 amino acids. Per germline, CDR1 SGHTA and CDR2 FQGNSA. V lost 5 bases and J lost 1, with 18 bases in between. CDR3 loop: CASSPSYQTGSYEQYF. For the CDR3, the DNA is TGTGCCAGCAGCCCTAGCTACCAAACTGGGTCCTACGAGCAGTACTTC.

This clonotype was detected a few times. The chain is built from TRBV12-3 or TRBV12-4 and TRBJ2-5, with TRBD2 matching 8 bases. The CDR3 runs 14 residues. The J segment lost 3 bases and the V segment lost 5 bases, leaving 5 bases of the junction unmatched. The DNA for the CDR3 is TGTGCCAGCAGTGTTTCGGGGGGGGAAGAGACCCAGTACTTC. It translates to CASSVSGGEETQYF.

This clonotype was detected only a few times. The rearrangement uses TRBV3-1 and TRBJ2-7; tentatively, D is TRBD1 (6 bases). Trimming removed 4 bases from V and 0 bases from J, with 13 bases in between. Germline values: CDR1 LGHDT, CDR2 YNNKEL (reference sequence). CDR3 length equals 15 residues. The CDR3 nucleotides read TGTGCCAGCAGCCCAGGGACAACGAGCTCCTACGAGCAGTACTTC. Translation gives CASSPGTTSSYEQYF.

The chain couples TRBV12-3 or TRBV12-4 to TRBJ2-1, with D perhaps matching TRBD1 (6 bases). Between the trimmed V and J ends, which lost 3 bases and 6 bases, there was a span of 15 bases. This CDR3 spans 15 amino acids. Here the CDR3 DNA reads TGTGCCAGCAGTTTTTTGCAGGGGTTGCGCAATGAGCAGTTCTTC. It specifies CASSFLQGLRNEQFF.

This chain uses TRBV20-1 with TRBJ2-5; D unclear. The CDR3 runs 11 residues. Between the trimmed V and J ends, which lost 7 bases and 5 bases, there was a span of 11 bases. The germline CDR1 and CDR2 sequences are DFQATT and SNEGSKA (reference sequence). As DNA, the CDR3 is TGCAGTGGGGGTCATGGGGAGACCCAGTACTTC. This sequence encodes CSGGHGETQYF.

This clonotype has only a few counts. The V call is TRBV20-1, the J call TRBJ2-7, with 8 bases fitting TRBD2. The CDR3 is 12 residues long. The junction had 6 bases not matched to a gene; V was cut back by 7 bases and J by 4 bases. Germline V gene sequence: CDR1 DFQATT, CDR2 SNEGSKA (reference sequence). In DNA, the CDR3 is TGCAGTGTGGGGGCTAGCGGGTACGAGCAGTACTTC. This encodes CSVGASGYEQYF.

This clonotype was recorded at least ten times. V usage is TRBV4-2 and J usage is TRBJ1-1; possible D gene TRBD1, 5 bases. V shed 4 bases and J shed 5 bases, with 8 bases lying between them. Germline-derived CDR1 and CDR2 are LGHNA and YNFKEQ. CDR3 size: 12 residues. In nucleotides, the CDR3 is TGTGCCAGCAGCCCGTGGGGGACTGAAGCTTTCTTT. As protein: CASSPWGTEAFF.

On this clonotype: This may come from a read error, since a much larger clone is one base off. The J gene is TRBJ2-5, the V gene TRBV29-1, with D perhaps TRBD2 (5 bases). The ends were cut back, 5 bases at V and 5 bases at J, with 18 bases in the middle. Germline CDR1 and CDR2: SQVTM and ANQGSEA. The CDR3 length is 14 residues. This CDR3 reads CSVWASQNGETQYF. CDR3 coding DNA: TGCAGCGTTTGGGCTAGCCAAAACGGGGAGACCCAGTACTTC.

This clonotype was seen repeatedly, ten times or more. This chain links TRBV24-1 with TRBJ2-2; no clear D. V was cut by 9 bases and J by 4 bases, with 11 bases left in between. CDR3 length equals 13 residues. Germline-derived CDR1 and CDR2 are KGHDR and SFDVKD. The CDR3 sequence: CATGQASTGELFF. CDR3 DNA sequence: TGTGCCACCGGGCAGGCATCCACCGGGGAGCTGTTTTTT.

This clonotype was observed at least ten times. The rearrangement uses TRBV15 and TRBJ2-1; D not resolved. Germline lookup yields CDR1 LNHNV and CDR2 YYDKDF (reference sequence). Trimming cost V 0 bases and J 0 bases, with 9 bases left between them. This CDR3 contains 16 residues. The DNA of the CDR3 is TGTGCCACCAGCAGAGATATTAGCAGCTCCTACAATGAGCAGTTCTTC. Protein: CATSRDISSSYNEQFF.

The gene calls are TRBV5-5 and TRBJ2-7; D gene ambiguous. Trimming removed 2 bases at V and 4 bases at J, with 4 bases between. The CDR3 spans 11 residues. Looked up from germline, CDR1 is SGHKS and CDR2 is YYEKEE (reference sequence). The CDR3 loop is CASSFGYEQYF. CDR3 coding DNA: TGTGCCAGCAGCTTTGGGTACGAGCAGTACTTC.

The J gene is TRBJ2-3, the V gene TRBV6-2 or TRBV6-3; possibly TRBD2 for D (5 bases). Germline V gene sequence: CDR1 MNHEY, CDR2 SVGEGT. The CDR3 consists of 15 residues. V was pared by 2 bases and J by 4 bases, with 13 bases between. CDR3 in DNA: TGTGCCAGCAGTTACATCATTCCCGGGGCAGATACGCAGTATTTT. Translating it yields CASSYIIPGADTQYF.

Ten or more counts support this clonotype. The chain combines TRBV6-2 or TRBV6-3 with TRBJ2-5; D unclear. The V and J ends lost 5 bases and 2 bases respectively, with 0 bases between them. Germline V CDR1 and CDR2: MNHEY, SVGEGT. This CDR3 has 10 amino acids. CDR3 DNA: TGTGCCAGCAGTCAAGAGACCCAGTACTTC. Its protein product is CASSQETQYF.

J is TRBJ2-6 and V is TRBV10-3; TRBD2 might be the D (7 bases). This CDR3 is built from 15 residues. V was shortened by 6 bases and J by 4 bases, with 13 bases between the two germline ends. CDR1 is ENHRY, CDR2 SYGVKD, per germline. The CDR3 DNA is TGTGCCATCAGGCCCGGGGGGCGCGGGGCCAACGTCCTGACTTTC. Its translation: CAIRPGGRGANVLTF.

In its sample, this clonotype was seen a few times. J is TRBJ1-3 and V is TRBV7-9, with 9 bases that match TRBD1. This CDR3 spans 16 amino acids. Per the germline V gene, CDR1 is SEHNR and CDR2 is FQNEAQ (reference sequence). Unmatched junction bases numbered 4, after V lost 2 bases and J lost 2 bases. CDR3 region: CASSLLQGAAGNTIYF. The CDR3 DNA reads TGTGCCAGCAGCTTACTACAGGGGGCGGCTGGAAACACCATATATTTT.

A few counts support this clonotype. This CDR3 reads CASSIRGGISNYGYTF. In DNA, the CDR3 is TGTGCCAGCAGCATCCGGGGCGGGATCTCTAACTATGGCTACACCTTC. V gene TRBV7-2 combines with J gene TRBJ1-2; the D gene is possibly TRBD1 (5 bases). This CDR3 is built from 16 residues. V was shortened by 5 bases and J by 0 bases, with 16 bases between the two germline ends. Germline lookup yields CDR1 SGHTA and CDR2 FQGNSA. Combining the CDR3 with reference TRBV7-2 and TRBJ1-2 gives the whole variable domain GAGVSQSPSNKVTEKGKDVELRCDPISGHTALYWYRQSLGQGLEFLIYFQGNSAPDKSGLPSDRFSAERTGGSVSTLTIQRTQQEDSAVYLCASSIRGGISNYGYTFGSGTRLTVV.

This clonotype came up many times. This chain links TRBV20-1 with TRBJ2-3; TRBD1 or TRBD2 may be the D gene (6 bases each). Germline V gene data show CDR1 as DFQATT and CDR2 as SNEGSKA (reference sequence). V was clipped by 1 base and J by 10 bases, with 15 bases between them. The CDR3 has 13 residues. The CDR3 DNA follows: TGCAGTGCTAGAGTACACGAGGGGGAGGCGCAGTATTTT. Its translation: CSARVHEGEAQYF.

This clonotype was observed once. The CDR3 loop reads CASSDTMNTEAFF. The CDR3 DNA reads TGCGCCAGCAGCGACACGATGAACACTGAAGCTTTCTTT. V usage is TRBV5-1 and J usage is TRBJ1-1; D not resolved. The ends were cut back, 4 bases at V and 0 bases at J, with 7 bases in the middle. The CDR3 runs to 13 residues. From germline, CDR1 is SGHRS and CDR2 YFSETQ.

This chain joins TRBV12-3 or TRBV12-4 and TRBJ2-7; D not resolved. This CDR3 is built from 14 residues. The ends were cut back, 2 bases at V and 5 bases at J, with 13 bases in the middle. Here the CDR3 DNA reads TGTGCCAGCAGTTTATCAGGAGCGTACCACGAGCAGTACTTC. Its translation is CASSLSGAYHEQYF.

This clonotype has only a few counts. The chain is built from TRBV4-2 and TRBJ2-1; D is ambiguous. The germline V gene encodes CDR1 LGHNA and CDR2 YNFKEQ. Trimming removed 0 bases from V and 9 bases from J, with 15 bases in between. The length of the CDR3 is 15 residues. In DNA, the CDR3 is TGTGCCAGCAGCCAAGAGCAAACACAACGTGGTGAGCAGTTCTTC. Translated, it gives CASSQEQTQRGEQFF.

This clonotype appeared many times. V usage is TRBV12-3 or TRBV12-4 and J usage is TRBJ2-1; 10 bases fit TRBD2. CDR3 length: 18 amino acids. J gave up 4 bases and V 5 bases, and 14 bases lay outside the gene matches. The CDR3 bases are TGTGCCAGCAGTACGAGGACTAGCGGCCGAGTCGGTTACAATGAGCAGTTCTTC. This translates into CASSTRTSGRVGYNEQFF.

The CDR3 region is CASSPAALTDTQYF. CDR3 coding DNA: TGTGCCAGCTCACCAGCAGCCCTCACAGATACGCAGTATTTT. J is TRBJ2-3 and V is TRBV18; D remains ambiguous. The V and J ends lost 2 bases and 2 bases respectively, with 8 bases between them. CDR3 length: 14 amino acids. Germline V gene data show CDR1 as KGHSH and CDR2 as LQKENI.

J is TRBJ2-4 and V is TRBV13; D possibly corresponds to TRBD2 (5 bases). Trimming removed 5 bases from V and 11 bases from J, with 10 bases in between. Per the germline V gene, CDR1 is PRHDT and CDR2 is FYEKMQ (reference sequence). The CDR3 sequence is 11 residues long. The CDR3 nucleotides read TGTGCCAGCAGCCTAGCTGGTTTTCAGTACTTC. Its translation: CASSLAGFQYF.

The table lists this clonotype with many counts. CDR3 sequence: CASSRYTGTGELFF. The CDR3, as DNA: TGTGCCAGCAGTCGATACACAGGGACCGGGGAGCTGTTTTTT. This sequence joins TRBV25-1 and TRBJ2-2; the D gene is possibly TRBD1 (6 bases). The V end lost 5 bases, the J end lost 5 bases, and 12 bases lay between the germline ends. This CDR3 comprises 14 residues. Germline V lookup: CDR1 MGHDK, CDR2 SYGVNS.

In this sample, this clonotype is medium-sized. The rearrangement joins TRBV6-6 to TRBJ2-1; perhaps TRBD2 as D (6 bases). Trimming took off 7 bases at V and 7 bases at J, with 17 bases between the two ends. The CDR3 totals 14 residues. The V gene's germline CDR1 is MNHNY and CDR2 SVGAGI (reference sequence). The CDR3 reads CASTIAASGNEQFF. CDR3 coding DNA: TGTGCCAGCACAATAGCGGCCTCAGGGAATGAGCAGTTCTTC.

This chain links TRBV6-5 with TRBJ1-2, with 8 bases that match TRBD1. Unmatched junction bases numbered 6, after V lost 4 bases and J lost 8 bases. The CDR3 contains 13 residues. Germline V gives CDR1 MNHEY, CDR2 SVGAGI. CDR3 bases: TGTGCCAGCAGTTCCGGACAGGGCGAGGGCTACACCTTC. Its protein is CASSSGQGEGYTF.

The chain uses TRBV7-8 and TRBJ1-6; 7 bases match TRBD1. The germline V gene encodes CDR1 SGHVS and CDR2 FQNEAQ. CDR3 size: 13 residues. Trimming at V came to 8 bases and at J to 7 bases, leaving 5 bases not matched to a gene. Here the CDR3 reads CASRQGGNSPLHF. The CDR3 coding sequence is TGTGCCAGCCGGCAGGGGGGGAATTCACCCCTCCACTTT.